A selection of T cell receptor beta chains follows, all from one sample in a study of technical replicates of blood from several donors. The assay was immunoSEQ multiplex PCR, and TCRdb's table has in-frame clones only and misses some. The sample holds some 80,000 clones, approximately 90% seen once. Source material: T cells isolated from PBMCs. The receptors come from a human donor in good health. The CDR3 runs from the conserved cysteine through the conserved F or W. A D gene is named only where the DNA matches it firmly. A clone size is listed for some rows: how often the clone was seen (once, few, many), or a class if it is expanded.

TRBV10-3	TRBJ2-3	NA	TRBD2	CAIRSGALAGAPDTQYF	TGTGCCATCAGATCCGGAGCCCTAGCGGGAGCTCCAGATACGCAGTATTTT
TRBV6-4	TRBJ2-2	NA	TRBD2	CASSSLGTSGNTGELFF	TGTGCCAGCAGTAGCCTGGGGACTAGCGGGAACACCGGGGAGCTGTTTTTT
TRBV28	TRBJ1-4	NA	NA	CASSLRVLDSTNEKLFF	TGTGCCAGCAGTTTGCGAGTGCTTGACTCAACTAATGAAAAACTGTTTTTT
TRBV7-9	TRBJ2-3	NA	NA	CAGRRGSEDTQYF	TGTGCCGGCAGGAGGGGGTCGGAAGATACGCAGTATTTT
TRBV15	TRBJ2-7	NA	NA	CATRTQGSYEQYF	TGTGCCACCAGAACACAGGGCTCCTACGAGCAGTACTTC
TRBV9	TRBJ2-7	NA	NA	CASSPRDGFVAHF	TGTGCCAGCAGCCCGCGGGACGGTTTTGTTGCCCACTTC
TRBV29-1	TRBJ1-3	NA	NA	CSVVGWEGSGNTIYF	TGCAGCGTTGTAGGGTGGGAGGGCTCTGGAAACACCATATATTTT
TRBV18	TRBJ2-7	NA	NA	CASSPGQSVHYEQYF	TGTGCCAGCTCACCAGGACAGTCAGTCCACTACGAGCAGTACTTC
TRBV28	TRBJ1-1	NA	TRBD1	CASSPGGRYTEAFF	TGTGCCAGCAGTCCAGGGGGCCGTTACACTGAAGCTTTCTTT
TRBV27	TRBJ2-2	NA	TRBD2	CASSLGEGRRNTGELFF	TGTGCCAGCAGTTTGGGGGAGGGCAGACGGAACACCGGGGAGCTGTTTTTT
TRBV9	TRBJ2-2	NA	NA	CASSVGTLDTGELFF	TGTGCCAGCAGCGTAGGGACATTGGACACCGGGGAGCTGTTTTTT
TRBV29-1	TRBJ2-7	NA	NA	CSAGVPSYEQYF	TGCAGCGCAGGGGTGCCCTCCTACGAGCAGTACTTC
TRBV11-3	TRBJ2-7	NA	NA	CASSLWSGEQYF	TGTGCCAGCAGCTTGTGGAGCGGTGAGCAGTACTTC
TRBV7-2	TRBJ1-5	medium-sized	NA	CASSTQGTQPQHF	TGTGCCAGCAGCACGCAGGGAACCCAGCCCCAGCATTTT
TRBV29-1	TRBJ2-2	NA	TRBD2	CSARLGETPPSGGRASGELFF	TGCAGCGCCCGTTTGGGGGAAACTCCCCCCTCGGGAGGGAGGGCCTCCGGGGAGCTGTTTTTT
TRBV5-6	TRBJ2-1	NA	NA	CASSNPGQREYEQFF	TGTGCCAGCTCGAATCCGGGACAAAGGGAATATGAGCAGTTCTTC
TRBV27	TRBJ2-7	NA	NA	CASSLSSGSYEQYF	TGTGCCAGCAGTTTATCTTCAGGGTCCTACGAGCAGTACTTC
TRBV28	TRBJ2-7	NA	TRBD1	CASSLDLGQGSNF	TGTGCCAGCAGTTTAGACTTGGGACAGGGGTCGAACTTC
TRBV5-1	TRBJ2-2	NA	TRBD1	CASSLGQGMNTGELFF	TGCGCCAGCAGCTTGGGACAGGGGATGAACACCGGGGAGCTGTTTTTT
TRBV5-1	TRBJ2-2	NA	TRBD2	CASSPLLLAGAGGELFF	TGCGCCAGCAGCCCCCTCTTGCTAGCGGGGGCCGGGGGGGAGCTGTTTTTT
TRBV9	TRBJ1-1	once	NA	CASSVESMNTEAFF	TGTGCCAGCAGCGTAGAAAGCATGAACACTGAAGCTTTCTTT
TRBV5-1	TRBJ1-1	NA	NA	CASSLARDIFNTEAFF	TGCGCCAGCAGCTTGGCCAGGGACATCTTTAACACTGAAGCTTTCTTT
TRBV28	TRBJ1-5	NA	NA	CASSLLSGQHQPQHF	TGTGCCAGCAGTTTACTTTCAGGGCAACATCAGCCCCAGCATTTT
TRBV25-1	TRBJ1-2	NA	NA	CASKDGDKGYTF	TGTGCCAGCAAGGACGGGGATAAGGGCTACACCTTC
TRBV29-1	TRBJ2-7	NA	TRBD1	CSVLPQGVYEQYF	TGCAGCGTTCTTCCTCAGGGGGTCTACGAGCAGTACTTC
TRBV7-9	TRBJ1-1	once	TRBD1	CASSKPAGGRNTEAFF	TGTGCCAGCAGCAAACCGGCAGGGGGAAGAAACACTGAAGCTTTCTTT